This is a list of T cell receptor beta chains from one sample in a study of shared clonotypes between healthy human individuals. TCRdb keeps only in-frame clones here, not all; method: immunoSEQ multiplex PCR. In the table there are about 1.5 million clones, approximately 98% of which are singletons. The source material was naive CD4+ T cells sorted from blood. The receptors derive from a young man in good health. CDR3s include the opening cysteine and the closing phenylalanine or tryptophan. The D gene is left open where the match is weak. The size entry is marked missing in some rows and otherwise reads once, few, many or a size class.

d_call	clone_size	v_call	j_call	cdr3_aa	cdr3_nt
-	-	TRBV28	TRBJ1-1	CASSMQAEAFF	TGTGCCAGCAGTATGCAGGCTGAAGCTTTCTTT
-	-	TRBV7-2	TRBJ2-5	CASSLGAYQETQYF	TGTGCCAGCAGCTTGGGGGCGTACCAAGAGACCCAGTACTTC
-	-	TRBV6-1	TRBJ1-3	CASSLMQENGNTIYF	TGTGCCAGCAGTCTCATGCAGGAGAATGGAAACACCATATATTTT
-	-	TRBV11-2	TRBJ2-5	CASSLRGSETQYF	TGTGCCAGCAGCCTTCGAGGGTCGGAGACCCAGTACTTC
-	once	TRBV18	TRBJ2-1	CASSPSLRSSYNEQFF	TGTGCCAGCTCACCATCCCTAAGAAGCTCCTACAATGAGCAGTTCTTC
TRBD2	once	TRBV14	TRBJ2-1	CASSPSGVRRLAGGGEQFF	TGTGCCAGCAGCCCCTCAGGGGTAAGGCGACTAGCGGGAGGGGGTGAGCAGTTCTTC
-	few	TRBV5-1	TRBJ2-1	CASSLGGYNEQFF	TGCGCCAGCAGCTTGGGGGGGTACAATGAGCAGTTCTTC
TRBD1	once	TRBV27	TRBJ1-5	CASSTGGLSNQPQHF	TGTGCCAGCAGCACAGGGGGCCTAAGCAATCAGCCCCAGCATTTT
TRBD2	-	TRBV7-9	TRBJ2-5	CASSLVAGGPFGLETQYF	TGTGCCAGCAGCTTAGTAGCGGGAGGGCCTTTCGGGCTGGAGACCCAGTACTTC
-	-	TRBV6-5	TRBJ1-2	CASSTENYGYTF	TGTGCCAGCTCAACAGAGAACTATGGCTACACCTTC
-	once	TRBV19	TRBJ2-1	CASAGLRNEQFF	TGTGCCAGTGCGGGGTTGAGAAATGAGCAGTTCTTC
-	-	TRBV6-1	TRBJ2-1	CASSFSYNEQFF	TGTGCCAGCAGTTTCTCCTACAATGAGCAGTTCTTC
-	-	TRBV6-5	TRBJ2-7	CASGSNYEQYF	TGTGCCAGCGGTTCTAATTACGAGCAGTACTTC
-	-	TRBV11-2	TRBJ1-5	CASSLGPRSQPQHF	TGTGCCAGCAGCTTAGGCCCACGATCCCAGCCCCAGCATTTT
TRBD2	-	TRBV11-3	TRBJ2-1	CASSGWTSGRNNEQFF	TGTGCCAGCAGCGGCTGGACTAGCGGGAGGAACAATGAGCAGTTCTTC
TRBD2	-	TRBV13	TRBJ2-7	CASSPRRLAHTYEQYF	TGTGCCAGCAGCCCCCGCAGACTAGCGCATACCTACGAGCAGTACTTC
TRBD2	-	TRBV4-3	TRBJ2-1	CASSQALAGDYNEQFF	TGCGCCAGCAGCCAAGCTCTAGCGGGCGACTACAATGAGCAGTTCTTC
TRBD2	-	TRBV4-1	TRBJ2-3	CASSQEDGPSGLTERGTDTQYF	TGCGCCAGCAGCCAAGAAGATGGCCCTAGCGGTCTAACCGAAAGGGGCACAGATACGCAGTATTTT
TRBD1	-	TRBV9	TRBJ1-4	CASSYTGTGNEKLFF	TGTGCCAGCAGCTACACCGGGACAGGGAATGAAAAACTGTTTTTT
-	-	TRBV27	TRBJ2-7	CASSFKRNPSGEQYF	TGTGCCAGCAGTTTTAAGCGGAATCCGTCGGGGGAGCAGTACTTC
TRBD1	-	TRBV19	TRBJ2-2	CASSPGQGANGELFF	TGTGCCAGTAGCCCGGGACAGGGGGCAAACGGGGAGCTGTTTTTT
-	-	TRBV7-9	TRBJ1-1	CASSLGYRENTEAFF	TGTGCCAGCAGCTTAGGGTACAGAGAGAACACTGAAGCTTTCTTT
-	-	TRBV10-3	TRBJ1-2	CAISSLIQGSDGYTF	TGTGCCATCAGTTCCTTGATACAGGGTTCGGATGGCTACACCTTC
-	-	TRBV20-1	TRBJ2-1	CSAGLNNEQFF	TGCAGCGCGGGACTCAACAATGAGCAGTTCTTC
-	-	TRBV5-1	TRBJ2-7	CASSPLTGAPYEQYF	TGCGCCAGCAGCCCTTTAACGGGGGCCCCCTACGAGCAGTACTTC
-	-	TRBV7-2	TRBJ1-3	CASSLRGRHSGNTIYF	TGTGCCAGCAGCTTAAGGGGACGCCACTCTGGAAACACCATATATTTT
TRBD1	-	TRBV6-1	TRBJ2-7	CASSEAGLGQGFYEQYF	TGTGCCAGCAGTGAAGCGGGTCTGGGACAGGGATTCTACGAGCAGTACTTC
-	-	TRBV29-1	TRBJ2-1	CSVGSGTPFF	-
-	-	TRBV25-1	TRBJ2-2	CASSDPRNTGELFF	TGTGCCAGCAGTGACCCGCGAAACACCGGGGAGCTGTTTTTT